Following are 7 T cell receptor beta chains from one sample sequenced in a study of human T cells and chemical hapten exposure. TCRdb re-analysed the RACE reads in MiXCR, keeping a single row per CDR3 protein. The repertoire has roughly 380,000 distinct CDR3 sequences, 4.5% to 6% of them found once; the top ten carry around 2.6%. Time point: pre-sensitization, week 0. As to treatment: therapeutic diphenylcyclopropenone sensitization with weekly scalp DPC. Here the sequenced sample was whole blood, taken in connection with sensitization to the hapten diphenylcyclopropenone (DPC). These receptors were collected from a woman aged 45-65 years with alopecia areata. Some clones in this sample may be carry-over from other donors' samples.

This clonotype has ten or more counts. The rearrangement links TRBV24-1 to TRBJ2-1, with D possibly matching TRBD2 (5 bases). Germline V lookup: CDR1 KGHDR, CDR2 SFDVKD. V dropped 4 bases and J dropped 12 bases, with 15 bases sitting between them. This CDR3 contains 13 residues. The CDR3 nucleotides are TGTGCCACCAGTGAACTAACTTCGGGAAGGCAGTTCTTC. Translating gives CATSELTSGRQFF.

This clonotype has more than one count but fewer than ten. The chain has TRBV7-6 and TRBJ2-5, with 11 bases that match TRBD2. Trimming removed 5 bases from V and 4 bases from J; junction bases left unmatched: 12. The CDR3 runs 17 residues. The V gene's germline CDR1 is SGHVS and CDR2 FNYEAQ. In nucleotides, the CDR3 is TGTGCCAGCAGCGTGTCTAGCGGGGGGCCCAGGGGAGAGACCCAGTACTTC. Translation gives CASSVSSGGPRGETQYF.

This clonotype was observed many times. The chain is built from TRBV20-1 and TRBJ1-5; no definite D call. Trimming removed 7 bases from V and 4 bases from J, with 11 bases in between. The CDR3 length is 12 residues. Germline CDR1 reads DFQATT; CDR2 reads SNEGSKA (reference sequence). DNA of the CDR3: TGCAGTGTGCCGGGGATTAATCAGCCCCAGCATTTT. This translates into CSVPGINQPQHF.

The sample holds many counts of this clonotype. The V gene is TRBV27, the J gene TRBJ1-5, with D possibly matching TRBD1 (6 bases). From germline, CDR1 is MNHEY and CDR2 SMNVEV (reference sequence). Trimming removed 6 bases from V and 7 bases from J, with 16 bases in between. The CDR3 extends over 14 amino acids. The CDR3 nucleotides are TGTGCCAGCAGCTTGTCCAGGGGAAACCAGCCCCAGCATTTT. It translates to CASSLSRGNQPQHF.

This clonotype occurred a few times. CDR3 nucleotides: TGTGCCAGCTGGGGCGGGGGGCCTGAAGCTTTCTTT. Its translation is CASWGGGPEAFF. The chain uses TRBV25-1 and TRBJ1-1; D may be TRBD1 (6 bases). The CDR3 has 12 residues. V dropped 8 bases and J dropped 6 bases, with 13 bases sitting between them. Germline assignment: CDR1 MGHDK and CDR2 SYGVNS.

This clonotype was counted at least ten times. The chain recombines TRBV29-1 with TRBJ2-3; D remains ambiguous. The CDR3 is made up of 12 amino acids. CDR1 and CDR2 (germline): SQVTM, ANQGSEA. Trimming removed 5 bases from V and 6 bases from J, with 12 bases in between. The CDR3 reads CSVKDGSDTQYF. The CDR3 coding sequence is TGCAGCGTTAAGGACGGCTCGGATACGCAGTATTTT.

Only a few counts were recorded for this clonotype. The genes are TRBV12-3 or TRBV12-4 and TRBJ1-3; no clear D. V lost 0 bases, J lost 11 bases, and 14 bases lay in between. This CDR3 comprises 14 residues. DNA of the CDR3: TGTGCCAGCAGTTTAGCGGGTGGAGGTTTAGCCATATATTTT. Its translation: CASSLAGGGLAIYF.